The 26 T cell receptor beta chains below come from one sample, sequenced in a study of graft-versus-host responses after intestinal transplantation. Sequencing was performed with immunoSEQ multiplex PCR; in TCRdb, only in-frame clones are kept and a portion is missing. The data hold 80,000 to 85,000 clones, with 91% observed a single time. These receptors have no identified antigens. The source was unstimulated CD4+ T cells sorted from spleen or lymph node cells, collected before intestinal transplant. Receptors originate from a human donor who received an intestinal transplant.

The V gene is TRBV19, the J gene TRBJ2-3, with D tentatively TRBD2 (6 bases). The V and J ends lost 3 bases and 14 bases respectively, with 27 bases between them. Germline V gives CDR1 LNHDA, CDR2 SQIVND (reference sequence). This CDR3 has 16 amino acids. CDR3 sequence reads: CASSMTFPGLPPAMYF. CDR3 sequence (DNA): TGTGCCAGTAGTATGACTTTCCCGGGACTCCCCCCGGCGATGTATTTT.

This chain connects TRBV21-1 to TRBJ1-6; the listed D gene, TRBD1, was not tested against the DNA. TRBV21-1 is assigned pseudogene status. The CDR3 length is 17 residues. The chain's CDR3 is CASSLRTGGIYNSPLHF. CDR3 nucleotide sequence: TGTGCCAGCAGCCTTAGGACAGGGGGCATCTATAATTCACCCCTCCACTTT.

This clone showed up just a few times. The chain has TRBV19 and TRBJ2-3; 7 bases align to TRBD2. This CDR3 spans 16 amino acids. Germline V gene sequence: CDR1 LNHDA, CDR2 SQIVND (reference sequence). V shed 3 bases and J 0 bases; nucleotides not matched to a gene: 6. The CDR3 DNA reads TGTGCCAGTAGTATCGCTCTGCGGGGGAGCACAGATACGCAGTATTTT. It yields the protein CASSIALRGSTDTQYF.

CDR3 DNA sequence: TGCGCCAGCAGCATGGCTCCGGGACAGGGGGCGAACACCGGGGAGCTGTTTTTT. Protein product: CASSMAPGQGANTGELFF. The chain carries TRBV5-1 and TRBJ2-2; 11 nucleotides agree with TRBD1. Trimming took 4 bases from V and 0 from J; bases not matched to a gene: 8. There are 18 residues in the CDR3. The germline V gene has CDR1 SGHRS and CDR2 YFSETQ.

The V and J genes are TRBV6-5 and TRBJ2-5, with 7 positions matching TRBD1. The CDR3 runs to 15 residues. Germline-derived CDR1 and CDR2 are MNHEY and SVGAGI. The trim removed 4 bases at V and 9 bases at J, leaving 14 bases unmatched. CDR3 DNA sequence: TGTGCCAGCAGTTTTGGGACAGCTACCTTTGGAGCCCAGTACTTC. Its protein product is CASSFGTATFGAQYF.

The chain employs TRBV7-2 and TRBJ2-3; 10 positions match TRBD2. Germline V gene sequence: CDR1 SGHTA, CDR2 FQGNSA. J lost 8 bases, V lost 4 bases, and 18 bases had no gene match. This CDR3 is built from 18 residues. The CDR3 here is CASSSHFPPSGGPGTQYF. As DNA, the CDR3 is TGTGCCAGCAGCTCTCACTTCCCCCCTAGCGGGGGCCCGGGTACGCAGTATTTT. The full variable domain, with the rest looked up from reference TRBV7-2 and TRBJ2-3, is GAGVSQSPSNKVTEKGKDVELRCDPISGHTALYWYRQSLGQGLEFLIYFQGNSAPDKSGLPSDRFSAERTGGSVSTLTIQRTQQEDSAVYLCASSSHFPPSGGPGTQYFGPGTRLTVL.

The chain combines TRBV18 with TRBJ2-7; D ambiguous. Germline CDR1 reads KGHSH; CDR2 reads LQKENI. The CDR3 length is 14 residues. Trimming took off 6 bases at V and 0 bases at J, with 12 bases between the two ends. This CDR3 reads CASSSRQASYEQYF. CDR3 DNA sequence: TGTGCCAGCTCCTCCAGGCAGGCCTCCTACGAGCAGTACTTC.

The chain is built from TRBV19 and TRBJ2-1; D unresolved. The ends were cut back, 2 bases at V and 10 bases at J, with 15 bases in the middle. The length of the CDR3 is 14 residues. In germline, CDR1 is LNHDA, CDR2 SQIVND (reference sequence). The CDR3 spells CASSIKEWVGEQFF. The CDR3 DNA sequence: TGTGCCAGTAGTATAAAGGAGTGGGTCGGGGAGCAGTTCTTC.

The CDR3 protein is CASSLRSRDRDGHTEAFF. The DNA for the CDR3 is TGTGCCAGTAGTTTGCGAAGCCGGGACAGGGACGGGCACACTGAAGCTTTCTTT. This chain connects TRBV19 to TRBJ1-1; TRBD1 aligns across 9 bases. Germline V gene sequence: CDR1 LNHDA, CDR2 SQIVND (reference sequence). After removal of 5 bases from V and 3 bases from J, the junction contained 16 bases not matched to a gene. The CDR3 contains 18 residues. The full variable domain, rest sourced from reference TRBV19 and TRBJ1-1, is DGGITQSPKYLFRKEGQNVTLSCEQNLNHDAMYWYRQDPGQGLRLIYYSQIVNDFQKGDIAEGYSVSREKKESFPLTVTSAQKNPTAFYLCASSLRSRDRDGHTEAFFGQGTRLTVV.

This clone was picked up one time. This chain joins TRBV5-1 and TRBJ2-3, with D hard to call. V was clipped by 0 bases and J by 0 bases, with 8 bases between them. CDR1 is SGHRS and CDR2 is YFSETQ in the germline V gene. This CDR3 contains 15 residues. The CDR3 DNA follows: TGCGCCAGCAGCTTGGTGGCTCCTAGCACAGATACGCAGTATTTT. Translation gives CASSLVAPSTDTQYF.

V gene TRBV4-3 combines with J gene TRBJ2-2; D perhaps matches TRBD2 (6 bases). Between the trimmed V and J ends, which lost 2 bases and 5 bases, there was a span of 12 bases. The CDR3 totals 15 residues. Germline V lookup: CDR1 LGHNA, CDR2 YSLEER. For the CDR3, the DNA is TGCGCCAGCAGCCAACTAGCGTTAATTACCGGGGAGCTGTTTTTT. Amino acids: CASSQLALITGELFF.

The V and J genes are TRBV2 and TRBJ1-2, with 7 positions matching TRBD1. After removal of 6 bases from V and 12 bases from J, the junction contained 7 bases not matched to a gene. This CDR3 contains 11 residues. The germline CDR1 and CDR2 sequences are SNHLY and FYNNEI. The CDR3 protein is CASRDRTTDTF. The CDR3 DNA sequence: TGTGCCAGCAGGGACAGGACGACGGACACCTTC.

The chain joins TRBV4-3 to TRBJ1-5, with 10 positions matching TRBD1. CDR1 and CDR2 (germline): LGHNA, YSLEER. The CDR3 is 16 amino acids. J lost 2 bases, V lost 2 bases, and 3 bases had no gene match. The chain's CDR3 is CASSQSGTGGNQPQHF. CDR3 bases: TGCGCCAGCAGCCAATCCGGGACAGGGGGCAATCAGCCCCAGCATTTT.

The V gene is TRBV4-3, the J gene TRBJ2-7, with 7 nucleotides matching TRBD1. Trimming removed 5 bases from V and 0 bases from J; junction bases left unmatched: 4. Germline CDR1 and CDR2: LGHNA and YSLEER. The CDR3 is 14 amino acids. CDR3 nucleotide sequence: TGCGCCAGCAGCAAATACAGGGGCTCCTACGAGCAGTACTTC. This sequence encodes CASSKYRGSYEQYF.

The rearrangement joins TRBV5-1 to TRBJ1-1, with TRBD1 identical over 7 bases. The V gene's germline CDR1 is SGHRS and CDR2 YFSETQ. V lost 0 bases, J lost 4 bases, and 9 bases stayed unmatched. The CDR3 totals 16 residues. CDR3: CASSLGAGQITTEAFF. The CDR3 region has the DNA TGCGCCAGCAGCTTGGGGGCGGGACAGATAACCACTGAAGCTTTCTTT. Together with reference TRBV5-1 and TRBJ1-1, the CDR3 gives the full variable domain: KAGVTQTPRYLIKTRGQQVTLSCSPISGHRSVSWYQQTPGQGLQFLFEYFSETQRNKGNFPGRFSGRQFSNSRSEMNVSTLELGDSALYLCASSLGAGQITTEAFFGQGTRLTVV.

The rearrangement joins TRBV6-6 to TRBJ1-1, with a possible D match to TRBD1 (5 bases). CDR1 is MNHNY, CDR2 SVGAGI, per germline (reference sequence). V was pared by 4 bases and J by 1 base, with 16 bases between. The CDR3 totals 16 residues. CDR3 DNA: TGTGCCAGCAGTTTTACTACAGGACGGCAGAACACTGAAGCTTTCTTT. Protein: CASSFTTGRQNTEAFF.

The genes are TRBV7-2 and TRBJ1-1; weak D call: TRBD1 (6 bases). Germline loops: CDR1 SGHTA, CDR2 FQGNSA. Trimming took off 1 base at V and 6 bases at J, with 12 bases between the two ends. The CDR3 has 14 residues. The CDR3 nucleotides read TGTGCCAGCAGCTTAGTCTCAGGGGTCGCTGAAGCTTTCTTT. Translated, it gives CASSLVSGVAEAFF.

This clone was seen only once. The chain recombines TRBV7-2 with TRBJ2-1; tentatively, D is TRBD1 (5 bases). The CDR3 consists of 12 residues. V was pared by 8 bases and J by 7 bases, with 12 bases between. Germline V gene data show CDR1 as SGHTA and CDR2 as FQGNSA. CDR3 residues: CASGLDRNEQFF. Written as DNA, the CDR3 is TGTGCCAGCGGCCTCGACAGAAATGAGCAGTTCTTC.

The CDR3 nucleotides read TGTGCCAGCAGCTCCCTACACCAGGGCTCCGAGCAGTACTTC. Translating gives CASSSLHQGSEQYF. The genes are TRBV11-2 and TRBJ2-7; D might be TRBD1 (5 bases). The CDR3 spans 14 residues. Trimming stripped 4 bases from V and 6 bases from J, with 16 bases between. Germline V gene sequence: CDR1 SGHAT, CDR2 FQNNGV.

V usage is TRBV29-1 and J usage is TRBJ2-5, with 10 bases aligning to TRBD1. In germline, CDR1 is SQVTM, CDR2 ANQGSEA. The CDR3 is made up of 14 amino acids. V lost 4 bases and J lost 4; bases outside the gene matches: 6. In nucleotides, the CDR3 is TGCAGCGTTGGACCGGGACAGGGGCTAGAGACCCAGTACTTC. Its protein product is CSVGPGQGLETQYF.

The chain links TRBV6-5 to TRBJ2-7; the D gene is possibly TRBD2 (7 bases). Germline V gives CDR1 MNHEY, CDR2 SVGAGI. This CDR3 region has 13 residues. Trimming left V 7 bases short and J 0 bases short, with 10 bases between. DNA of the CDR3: TGTGCCAGCAAGGGGGGGAGCTCCTACGAGCAGTACTTC. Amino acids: CASKGGSSYEQYF.

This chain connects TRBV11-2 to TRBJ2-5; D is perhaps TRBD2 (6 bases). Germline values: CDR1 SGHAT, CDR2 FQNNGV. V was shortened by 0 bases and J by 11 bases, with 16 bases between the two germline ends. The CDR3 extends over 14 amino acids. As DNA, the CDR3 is TGTGCCAGCAGCTTAGAGCGGGGATCAAGGGAGCAGTACTTC. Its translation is CASSLERGSREQYF.

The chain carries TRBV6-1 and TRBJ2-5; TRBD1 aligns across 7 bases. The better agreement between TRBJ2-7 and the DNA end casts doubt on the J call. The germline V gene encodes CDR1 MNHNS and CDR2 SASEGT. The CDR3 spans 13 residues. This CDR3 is CASSQAGGYEQYF. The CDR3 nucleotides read TGTGCCAGCAGCCAAGCAGGGGGCTACGAGCAGTACTTC.

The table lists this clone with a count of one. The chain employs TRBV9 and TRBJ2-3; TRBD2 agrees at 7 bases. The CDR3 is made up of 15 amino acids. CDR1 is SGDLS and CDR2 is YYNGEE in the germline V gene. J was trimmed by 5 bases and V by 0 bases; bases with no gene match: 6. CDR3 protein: CASSVEGRVRDTQYF. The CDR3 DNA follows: TGTGCCAGCAGCGTAGAAGGGAGGGTAAGAGATACGCAGTATTTT.

The CDR3 region is CASSLVGGLGTEAFF. DNA of the CDR3: TGCGCCAGCAGCTTGGTTGGGGGGTTGGGCACTGAAGCTTTCTTT. The rearrangement uses TRBV5-1 and TRBJ1-1, with D possibly matching TRBD1 (5 bases). The CDR3 loop spans 15 amino acids. In germline, CDR1 is SGHRS, CDR2 YFSETQ. The V end lost 0 bases, the J end lost 4 bases, and 13 bases lay between the germline ends.

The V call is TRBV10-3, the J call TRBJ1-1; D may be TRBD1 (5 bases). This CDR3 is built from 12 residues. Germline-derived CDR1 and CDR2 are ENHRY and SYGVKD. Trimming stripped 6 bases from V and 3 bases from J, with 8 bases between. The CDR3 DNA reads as TGTGCCATCAGGGGGGGGGACACTGAAGCTTTCTTT. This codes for CAIRGGDTEAFF.